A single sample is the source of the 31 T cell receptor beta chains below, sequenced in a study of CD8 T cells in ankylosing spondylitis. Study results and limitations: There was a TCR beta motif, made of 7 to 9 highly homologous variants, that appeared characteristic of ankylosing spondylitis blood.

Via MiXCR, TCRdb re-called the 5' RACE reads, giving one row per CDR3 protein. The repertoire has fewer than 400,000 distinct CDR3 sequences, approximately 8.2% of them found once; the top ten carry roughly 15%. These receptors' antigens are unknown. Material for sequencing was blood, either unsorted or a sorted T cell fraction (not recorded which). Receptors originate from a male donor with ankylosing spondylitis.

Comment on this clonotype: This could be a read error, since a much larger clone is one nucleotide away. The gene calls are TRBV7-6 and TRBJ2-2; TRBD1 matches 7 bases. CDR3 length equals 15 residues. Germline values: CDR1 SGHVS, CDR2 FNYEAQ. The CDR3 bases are TGTGTCAGCAGCTTAGGGGGCGCCGGCACCGGGGAGCTGTTTTTT. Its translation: CVSSLGGAGTGELFF.

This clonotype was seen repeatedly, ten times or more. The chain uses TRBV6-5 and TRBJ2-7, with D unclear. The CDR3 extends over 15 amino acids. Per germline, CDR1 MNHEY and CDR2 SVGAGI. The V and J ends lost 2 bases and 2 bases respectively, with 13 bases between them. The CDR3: CASSYPPGSPYEQYF. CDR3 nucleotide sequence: TGTGCCAGCAGTTACCCTCCGGGCTCCCCCTACGAGCAGTACTTC.

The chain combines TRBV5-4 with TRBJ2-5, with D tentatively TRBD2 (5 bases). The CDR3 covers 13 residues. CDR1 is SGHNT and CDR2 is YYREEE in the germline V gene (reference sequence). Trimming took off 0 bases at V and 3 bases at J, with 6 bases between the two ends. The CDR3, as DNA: TGTGCCAGCAGCTTGGAGAGGGAAGAGACCCAGTACTTC. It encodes CASSLEREETQYF.

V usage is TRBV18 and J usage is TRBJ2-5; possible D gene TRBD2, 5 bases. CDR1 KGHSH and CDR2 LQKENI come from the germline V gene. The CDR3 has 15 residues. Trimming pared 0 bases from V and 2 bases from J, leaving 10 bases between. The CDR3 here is CASSPPSGGQETQYF. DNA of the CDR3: TGTGCCAGCTCACCACCGAGTGGAGGTCAAGAGACCCAGTACTTC.

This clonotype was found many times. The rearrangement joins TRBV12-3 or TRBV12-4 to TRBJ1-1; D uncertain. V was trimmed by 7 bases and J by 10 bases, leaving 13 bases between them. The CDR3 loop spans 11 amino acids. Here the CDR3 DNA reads TGTGCCAGCACCCCCGCCCGAGCAGCTTTCTTT. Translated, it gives CASTPARAAFF.

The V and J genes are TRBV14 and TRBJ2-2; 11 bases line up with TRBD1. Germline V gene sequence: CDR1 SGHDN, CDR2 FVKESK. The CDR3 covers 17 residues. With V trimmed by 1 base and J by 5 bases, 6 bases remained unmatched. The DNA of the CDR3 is TGTGCCAGCAGCCAAGTCGGACAGGGGGCTGAGACCGGGGAGCTGTTTTTT. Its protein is CASSQVGQGAETGELFF.

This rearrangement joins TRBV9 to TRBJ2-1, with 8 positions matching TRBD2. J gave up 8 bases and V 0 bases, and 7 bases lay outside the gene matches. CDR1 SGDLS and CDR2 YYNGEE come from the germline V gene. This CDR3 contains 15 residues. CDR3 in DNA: TGTGCCAGCAGCGTAGGCCAGCGGGAGCCGCATGAGCAGTTCTTC. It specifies CASSVGQREPHEQFF.

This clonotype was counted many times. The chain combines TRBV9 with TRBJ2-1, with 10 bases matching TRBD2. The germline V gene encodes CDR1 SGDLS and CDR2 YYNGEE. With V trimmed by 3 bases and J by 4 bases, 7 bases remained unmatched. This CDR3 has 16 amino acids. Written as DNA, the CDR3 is TGTGCCAGCAGCGAAAGACCTAGCGGGGGTTACAATGAGCAGTTCTTC. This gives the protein CASSERPSGGYNEQFF.

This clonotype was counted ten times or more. The CDR3 DNA reads as TGTGCCAGCAGTGAGGAGGGCGAGCAGTACTTC. Amino acids: CASSEEGEQYF. The chain carries TRBV6-6 and TRBJ2-7; perhaps TRBD2 as D (6 bases). The CDR3 runs 11 residues. Between the trimmed V and J ends, which lost 5 bases and 6 bases, there was a span of 8 bases. Germline CDR1 reads MNHNY; CDR2 reads SVGAGI (reference sequence).

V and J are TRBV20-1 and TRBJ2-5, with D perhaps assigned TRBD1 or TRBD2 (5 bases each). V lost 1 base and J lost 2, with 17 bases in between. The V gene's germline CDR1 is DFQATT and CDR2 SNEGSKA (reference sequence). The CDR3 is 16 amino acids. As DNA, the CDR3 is TGCAGTGCTAGAGGTGACAGTCGTTCGGGACAAGAGACCCAGTACTTC. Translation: CSARGDSRSGQETQYF.

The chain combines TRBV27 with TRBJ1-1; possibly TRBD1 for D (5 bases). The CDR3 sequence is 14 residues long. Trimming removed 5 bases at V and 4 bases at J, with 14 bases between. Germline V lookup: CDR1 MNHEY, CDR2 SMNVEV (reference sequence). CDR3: CASSPGLTATEAFF. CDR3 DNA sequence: TGTGCCAGCAGTCCGGGACTGACAGCCACTGAAGCTTTCTTT.

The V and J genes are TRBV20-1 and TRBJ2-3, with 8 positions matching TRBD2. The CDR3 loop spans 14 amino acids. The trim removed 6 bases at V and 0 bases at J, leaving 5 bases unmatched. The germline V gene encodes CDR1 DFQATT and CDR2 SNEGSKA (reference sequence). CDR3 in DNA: TGCAGTGCAGTGAGCGGGAGTAGCACAGATACGCAGTATTTT. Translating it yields CSAVSGSSTDTQYF.

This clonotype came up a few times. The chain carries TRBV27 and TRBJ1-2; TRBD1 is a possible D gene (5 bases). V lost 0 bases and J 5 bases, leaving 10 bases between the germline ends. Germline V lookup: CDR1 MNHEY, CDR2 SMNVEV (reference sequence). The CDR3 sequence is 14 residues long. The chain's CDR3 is CASSLSSAGYGYTF. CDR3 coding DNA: TGTGCCAGCAGTTTATCGTCGGCAGGGTATGGCTACACCTTC.

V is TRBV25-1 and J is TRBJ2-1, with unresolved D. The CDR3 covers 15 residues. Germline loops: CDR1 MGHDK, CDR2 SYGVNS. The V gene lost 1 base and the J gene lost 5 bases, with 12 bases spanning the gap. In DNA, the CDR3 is TGTGCCAGCAGTGAATCGAGGTTTCGTAACAATGAGCAGTTCTTC. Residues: CASSESRFRNNEQFF.

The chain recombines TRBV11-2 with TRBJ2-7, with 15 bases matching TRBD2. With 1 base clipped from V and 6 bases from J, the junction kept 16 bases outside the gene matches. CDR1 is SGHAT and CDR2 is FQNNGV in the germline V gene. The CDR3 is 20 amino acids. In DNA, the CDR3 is TGTGCCAGCAGCTTAGTTCTCCCGGGACTAGCGGGAGGAACTAACGCCGAGCAGTACTTC. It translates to CASSLVLPGLAGGTNAEQYF.

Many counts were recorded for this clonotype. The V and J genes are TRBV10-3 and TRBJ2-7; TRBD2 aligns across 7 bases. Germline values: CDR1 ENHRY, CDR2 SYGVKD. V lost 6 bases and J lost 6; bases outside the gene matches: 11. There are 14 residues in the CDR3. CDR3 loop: CAIRISAGVPEQYF. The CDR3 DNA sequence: TGTGCCATCAGGATCTCTGCGGGAGTCCCCGAGCAGTACTTC.

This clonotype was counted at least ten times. The CDR3 nucleotides are TGCGCCAGCAGACTGGAACCCACAGATACGCAGTATTTT. Translated, it gives CASRLEPTDTQYF. The genes are TRBV5-1 and TRBJ2-3; no definite D call. This CDR3 comprises 13 residues. Germline V CDR1 and CDR2: SGHRS, YFSETQ. V lost 5 bases to trimming and J lost 2 bases, with 9 bases between them.

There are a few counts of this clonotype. The CDR3 sequence is CASSPNRVGEAFF. In DNA form, the CDR3 reads TGTGCCAGCAGTCCTAACAGGGTCGGTGAAGCTTTCTTT. The rearrangement uses TRBV12-3 or TRBV12-4 and TRBJ1-1, with a tentative D call TRBD1 (6 bases). The CDR3 is 13 amino acids. Deletions cut 5 bases from V and 7 bases from J, with 14 bases between.

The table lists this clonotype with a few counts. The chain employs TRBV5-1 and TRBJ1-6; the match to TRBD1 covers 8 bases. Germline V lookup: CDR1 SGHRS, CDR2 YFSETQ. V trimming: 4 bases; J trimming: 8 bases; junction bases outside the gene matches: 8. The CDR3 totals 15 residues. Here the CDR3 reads CASSDRQGNDSPLHF. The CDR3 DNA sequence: TGCGCCAGCAGCGACCGACAGGGGAATGATTCACCCCTCCACTTT.

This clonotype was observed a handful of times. CDR3 nucleotides: TGTGCCAGCAGCCAAATTGGAGAGACCCAGTACTTC. It yields the protein CASSQIGETQYF. The chain uses TRBV14 and TRBJ2-5; D unresolved. V lost 2 bases to trimming and J lost 4 bases, with 5 bases between them. Germline CDR1 SGHDN, CDR2 FVKESK. CDR3 size: 12 residues.

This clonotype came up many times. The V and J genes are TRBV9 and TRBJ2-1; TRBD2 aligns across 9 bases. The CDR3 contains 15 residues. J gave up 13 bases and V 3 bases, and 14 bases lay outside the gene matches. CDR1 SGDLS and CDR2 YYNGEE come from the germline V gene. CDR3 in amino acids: CASSEGVAGVLGQFF. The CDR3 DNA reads TGTGCCAGCAGCGAGGGAGTAGCGGGAGTTTTAGGTCAGTTCTTC.

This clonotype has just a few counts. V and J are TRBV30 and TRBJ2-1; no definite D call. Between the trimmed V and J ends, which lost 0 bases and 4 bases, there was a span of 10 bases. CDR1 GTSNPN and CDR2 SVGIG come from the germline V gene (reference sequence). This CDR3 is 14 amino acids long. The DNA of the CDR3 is TGTGCCTGGAGTGTACCCCAGGCGTACAATGAGCAGTTCTTC. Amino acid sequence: CAWSVPQAYNEQFF.

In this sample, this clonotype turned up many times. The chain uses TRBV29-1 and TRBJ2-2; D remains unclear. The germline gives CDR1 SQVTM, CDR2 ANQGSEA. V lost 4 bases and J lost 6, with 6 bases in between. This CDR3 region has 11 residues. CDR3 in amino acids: CSVGDAGELFF. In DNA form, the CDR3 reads TGCAGCGTTGGAGATGCCGGGGAGCTGTTTTTT.

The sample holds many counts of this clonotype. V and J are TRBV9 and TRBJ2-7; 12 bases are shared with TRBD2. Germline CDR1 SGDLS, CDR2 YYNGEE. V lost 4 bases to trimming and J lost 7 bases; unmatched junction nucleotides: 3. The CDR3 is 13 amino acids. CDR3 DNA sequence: TGTGCCAGCAGCCCGACTAGCGGGAGTGAGCAGTACTTC. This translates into CASSPTSGSEQYF. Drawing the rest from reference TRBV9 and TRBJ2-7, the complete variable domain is DSGVTQTPKHLITATGQRVTLRCSPRSGDLSVYWYQQSLDQGLQFLIQYYNGEERAKGNILERFSAQQFPDLHSELNLSSLELGDSALYFCASSPTSGSEQYFGPGTRLTVT.

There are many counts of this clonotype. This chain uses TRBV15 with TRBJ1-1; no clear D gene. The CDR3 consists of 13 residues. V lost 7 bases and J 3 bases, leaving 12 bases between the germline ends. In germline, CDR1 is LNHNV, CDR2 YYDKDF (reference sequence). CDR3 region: CATKLGLDTEAFF. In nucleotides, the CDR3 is TGTGCCACCAAGCTTGGTTTGGACACTGAAGCTTTCTTT.

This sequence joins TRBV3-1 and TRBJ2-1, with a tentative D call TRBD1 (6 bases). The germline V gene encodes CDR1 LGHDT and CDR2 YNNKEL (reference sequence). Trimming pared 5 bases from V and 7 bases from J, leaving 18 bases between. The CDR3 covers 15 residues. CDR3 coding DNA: TGTGCCAGCAGCTGGGGGCCAGCCGCAGCGAATGAGCAGTTCTTC. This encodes CASSWGPAAANEQFF.

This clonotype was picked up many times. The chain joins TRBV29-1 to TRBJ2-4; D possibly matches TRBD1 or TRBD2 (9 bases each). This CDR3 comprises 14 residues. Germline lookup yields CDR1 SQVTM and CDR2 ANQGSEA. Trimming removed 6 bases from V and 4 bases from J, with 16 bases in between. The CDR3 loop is CSVRGGQGKNIQYF. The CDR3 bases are TGCAGCGTGCGGGGGGGACAGGGTAAAAACATTCAGTACTTC.

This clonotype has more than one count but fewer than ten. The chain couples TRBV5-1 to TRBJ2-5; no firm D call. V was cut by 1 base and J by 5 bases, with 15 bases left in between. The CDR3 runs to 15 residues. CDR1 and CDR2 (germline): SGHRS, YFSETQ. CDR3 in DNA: TGCGCCAGCAGCTTGATTGGCAGAGCTTCGGAGACCCAGTACTTC. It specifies CASSLIGRASETQYF. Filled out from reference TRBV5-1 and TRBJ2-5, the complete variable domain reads KAGVTQTPRYLIKTRGQQVTLSCSPISGHRSVSWYQQTPGQGLQFLFEYFSETQRNKGNFPGRFSGRQFSNSRSEMNVSTLELGDSALYLCASSLIGRASETQYFGPGTRLLVL.

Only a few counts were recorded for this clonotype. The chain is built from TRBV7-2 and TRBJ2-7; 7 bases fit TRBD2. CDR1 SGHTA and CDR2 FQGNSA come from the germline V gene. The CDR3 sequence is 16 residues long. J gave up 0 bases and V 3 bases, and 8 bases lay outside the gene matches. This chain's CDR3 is CASSFSGPANSYEQYF. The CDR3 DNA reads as TGTGCCAGCAGCTTTAGCGGGCCGGCGAACTCCTACGAGCAGTACTTC.

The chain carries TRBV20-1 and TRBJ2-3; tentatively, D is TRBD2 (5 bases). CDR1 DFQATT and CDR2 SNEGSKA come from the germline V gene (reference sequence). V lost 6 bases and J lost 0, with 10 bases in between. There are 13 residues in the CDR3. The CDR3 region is CSASSRSTDTQYF. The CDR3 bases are TGCAGTGCATCTAGCCGGAGCACAGATACGCAGTATTTT.

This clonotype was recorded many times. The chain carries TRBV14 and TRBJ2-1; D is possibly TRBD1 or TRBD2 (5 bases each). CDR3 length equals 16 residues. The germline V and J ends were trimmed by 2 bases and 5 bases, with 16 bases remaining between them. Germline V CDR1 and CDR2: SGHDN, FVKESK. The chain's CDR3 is CASSQPLTRDHNEQFF. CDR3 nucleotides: TGTGCCAGCAGCCAACCTCTGACCCGGGACCACAATGAGCAGTTCTTC.